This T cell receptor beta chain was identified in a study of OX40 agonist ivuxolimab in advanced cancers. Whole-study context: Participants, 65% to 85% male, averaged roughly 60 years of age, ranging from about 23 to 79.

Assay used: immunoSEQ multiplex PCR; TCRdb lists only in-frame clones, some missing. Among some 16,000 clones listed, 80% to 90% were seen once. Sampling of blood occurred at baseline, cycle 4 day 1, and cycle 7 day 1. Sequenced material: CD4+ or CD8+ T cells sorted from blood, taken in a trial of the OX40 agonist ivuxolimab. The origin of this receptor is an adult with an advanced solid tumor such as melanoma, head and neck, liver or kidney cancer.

CDR3 residues: CASSFSGSTGTQYF. DNA for the CDR3: TGTGCCAGCAGTTTCAGCGGGAGCACTGGTACCCAGTACTTC. The chain couples TRBV28 to TRBJ2-5, with 8 positions matching TRBD2. The CDR3 has 14 amino acids. The V gene's germline CDR1 is MDHEN and CDR2 SYDVKM. Germline trimming cut 3 bases from V and 8 bases from J; bases unmatched to any gene: 8. The full variable domain, its missing parts supplied by reference TRBV28 and TRBJ2-5, is DVKVTQSSRYLVKRTGEKVFLECVQDMDHENMFWYRQDPGLGLRLIYFSYDVKMKEKGDIPEGYSVSREKKERFSLILESASTNQTSMYLCASSFSGSTGTQYFGPGTRLLVL.